One sample yielded the 21 T cell receptor beta chains listed below, sequenced in a study of shared clonotypes between healthy human individuals. The protocol was immunoSEQ multiplex PCR, while the TCRdb copy is restricted to in-frame clones and leaves out a portion. Among hundreds of thousands of clones listed, around 72% were seen once. The sample was memory CD4+ T cells sorted from blood. Specified subset: CD45RA-negative fraction. The origin of the receptors is a woman younger than 45 in good health.

This clone has a handful of counts. This chain joins TRBV4-2 and TRBJ2-5; TRBD1 might be the D (6 bases). CDR3 size: 16 residues. V was pared by 1 base and J by 1 base, with 13 bases between. Looked up from germline, CDR1 is LGHNA and CDR2 is YNFKEQ. The CDR3 loop reads CASSQAIQGGQETQYF. For the CDR3, the DNA is TGTGCCAGCAGCCAAGCCATACAGGGCGGCCAAGAGACCCAGTACTTC.

This clone was picked up a small number of times. The chain employs TRBV5-4 and TRBJ2-7; D is possibly TRBD1 or TRBD2 (5 bases each). The germline CDR1 and CDR2 sequences are SGHNT and YYREEE (reference sequence). The length of the CDR3 is 17 residues. V was trimmed by 0 bases and J by 4 bases, leaving 20 bases between them. CDR3 loop: CASSLDGASQKGYEQYF. For the CDR3, the DNA is TGTGCCAGCAGCTTGGACGGGGCTAGCCAGAAGGGTTACGAGCAGTACTTC. The whole variable domain, remainder taken from reference TRBV5-4 and TRBJ2-7, is ETGVTQSPTHLIKTRGQQVTLRCSSQSGHNTVSWYQQALGQGPQFIFQYYREEENGRGNFPPRFSGLQFPNYSSELNVNALELDDSALYLCASSLDGASQKGYEQYFGPGTRLTVT.

The sample holds one count of this clone. The rearrangement links TRBV10-3 to TRBJ2-7, with a possible D match to TRBD2 (6 bases). The CDR3 has 14 residues. V dropped 6 bases and J dropped 5 bases, with 17 bases sitting between them. Germline V gene data show CDR1 as ENHRY and CDR2 as SYGVKD. The CDR3 bases are TGTGCCATCAGCCGGGAGTGGAGTCGGAACGAGCAGTACTTC. It is translated as CAISREWSRNEQYF.

J is TRBJ2-3 and V is TRBV11-2; the D is unclear. The CDR3 totals 13 residues. Trimming left V 2 bases short and J 6 bases short, with 9 bases between. CDR1 and CDR2 (germline): SGHAT, FQNNGV. CDR3 loop: CASSLTSADTQYF. The CDR3 bases are TGTGCCAGCAGCTTAACCTCAGCGGATACGCAGTATTTT.

The chain uses TRBV7-9 and TRBJ1-1, with D possibly TRBD1 on 5 matching bases. Between the trimmed V and J ends, which lost 5 bases and 3 bases, there was a span of 22 bases. From germline, CDR1 is SEHNR and CDR2 FQNEAQ (reference sequence). CDR3 size: 17 residues. CDR3 coding DNA: TGTGCCAGCAGCCGGGATAGTATGGGGGTCATCTACACTGAAGCTTTCTTT. Translation gives CASSRDSMGVIYTEAFF.

The rearrangement links TRBV6-5 to TRBJ1-3; no clear D gene. V was trimmed by 6 bases and J by 2 bases, leaving 14 bases between them. This CDR3 spans 15 amino acids. Germline CDR1 and CDR2: MNHEY and SVGAGI. The CDR3 region is CASSKHGVTGNTIYF. The CDR3 bases are TGTGCCAGCAGCAAACATGGGGTAACTGGAAACACCATATATTTT.

The V gene is TRBV6-1, the J gene TRBJ2-3; no firm D call. Germline V gene sequence: CDR1 MNHNS, CDR2 SASEGT. This CDR3 contains 14 residues. V was shortened by 7 bases and J by 2 bases, with 13 bases between the two germline ends. CDR3 nucleotides: TGTGCCAGCACCCGAGGCCCAGCCACAGATACGCAGTATTTT. Its translation: CASTRGPATDTQYF.

A word on this clone: With only one base between it and a far larger clone, this is likely a read error. The chain employs TRBV28 and TRBJ1-2; 9 nucleotides agree with TRBD1. V dropped 6 bases and J dropped 7; count of bases not matched to a gene: 9. CDR3 length: 14 amino acids. Germline values: CDR1 MDHEN, CDR2 SYDVKM. The CDR3 DNA sequence: TGTGCCAGCAGCGTGACCGGGACAGGGTCTGGCTACACCTTC. Translated, it gives CASSVTGTGSGYTF.

This clone has more than one count but fewer than ten. The V and J genes are TRBV29-1 and TRBJ1-5; 10 bases are shared with TRBD1. The CDR3 extends over 14 amino acids. Germline V gene sequence: CDR1 SQVTM, CDR2 ANQGSEA. V lost 6 bases to trimming and J lost 3 bases; unmatched junction nucleotides: 5. The CDR3, as DNA: TGCAGCGTCCGGACAGGGGGTATCAATCAGCCCCAGCATTTT. Amino acid sequence: CSVRTGGINQPQHF.

This sequence joins TRBV29-1 and TRBJ1-5; D is unresolved. The CDR3 runs 15 residues. From germline, CDR1 is SQVTM and CDR2 ANQGSEA. Trimming pared 4 bases from V and 3 bases from J, leaving 16 bases between. The CDR3 region is CSVAEGASSNQPQHF. As DNA, the CDR3 is TGCAGCGTTGCTGAAGGCGCCAGTTCCAATCAGCCCCAGCATTTT.

The gene calls are TRBV5-1 and TRBJ1-1, with 7 bases that match TRBD1. CDR3 length equals 13 residues. V lost 4 bases and J lost 11; bases outside the gene matches: 11. Germline values: CDR1 SGHRS, CDR2 YFSETQ. The CDR3 DNA is TGCGCCAGCAGCGACAGGGCAAATGGTTGGGCTTTCTTT. It translates to CASSDRANGWAFF. Complete variable domain (other parts from reference TRBV5-1 and TRBJ1-1): KAGVTQTPRYLIKTRGQQVTLSCSPISGHRSVSWYQQTPGQGLQFLFEYFSETQRNKGNFPGRFSGRQFSNSRSEMNVSTLELGDSALYLCASSDRANGWAFFGQGTRLTVV.

This rearrangement joins TRBV21-1 to TRBJ2-7; the table gives TRBD2 as D, unverified against the DNA. TRBV21-1 constitutes a pseudogene. CDR3 size: 19 residues. This CDR3 is CASSKAKASGNPLSYEQYF. The CDR3 region has the DNA TGTGCCAGCAGCAAAGCAAAAGCCAGCGGGAACCCCCTCTCCTACGAGCAGTACTTC.

This clone was seen ten or more times. The chain uses TRBV7-6 and TRBJ1-3; D is perhaps TRBD1 (6 bases). There are 13 residues in the CDR3. Germline V lookup: CDR1 SGHVS, CDR2 FNYEAQ. Trimming removed 5 bases at V and 5 bases at J, with 10 bases between. CDR3 in amino acids: CASSTGGRNTIYF. CDR3 DNA: TGTGCCAGCAGCACCGGGGGCCGAAACACCATATATTTT.

The chain has TRBV13 and TRBJ2-1, with 9 bases fitting TRBD1. Germline V gene data show CDR1 as PRHDT and CDR2 as FYEKMQ (reference sequence). With 3 bases clipped from V and 6 bases from J, the junction kept 3 bases outside the gene matches. The CDR3 runs 14 residues. CDR3 bases: TGTGCCAGCAGCTTCGGGGACAGGGCCAATGAGCAGTTCTTC. This translates into CASSFGDRANEQFF.

This clone was found once. V and J are TRBV7-6 and TRBJ2-6; 7 bases fit TRBD1. After removal of 0 bases from V and 4 bases from J, the junction contained 9 bases not matched to a gene. This CDR3 comprises 18 residues. Germline V CDR1 and CDR2: SGHVS, FNYEAQ. CDR3 nucleotide sequence: TGTGCCAGCAGCTTAGCAGGGGGCGTAGTATCCGGGGCCAACGTCCTGACTTTC. Encoded protein: CASSLAGGVVSGANVLTF.

With respect to this clone: At one end the junction does not follow the germline gene, possibly because of a read error. The V and J genes are TRBV13 and TRBJ2-2; the match to TRBD1 covers 9 bases. From germline, CDR1 is PRHDT and CDR2 FYEKMQ (reference sequence). The CDR3 loop spans 14 amino acids. The CDR3 sequence: CASSLGQGPGELFF. The CDR3 DNA follows: TGTGCCAGCAGCCTAGGACAGGGGCCCGGGGAGCTGTTTTTT.

This clone has a handful of counts. This chain uses TRBV5-1 with TRBJ2-1; D might be TRBD1 (6 bases). The V gene's germline CDR1 is SGHRS and CDR2 YFSETQ. Trimming removed 7 bases from V and 2 bases from J, with 10 bases in between. CDR3 length: 13 amino acids. This CDR3 reads CASHGQTYNEQFF. The CDR3 nucleotides read TGCGCCAGCCATGGACAGACCTACAATGAGCAGTTCTTC.

This clone was detected only a few times. CDR3 amino acids: CASSETSGNYEQYF. CDR3 bases: TGTGCCAGCAGTGAGACTAGCGGGAACTACGAGCAGTACTTC. V is TRBV28 and J is TRBJ2-7; 11 bases map to TRBD2. Germline V gene data show CDR1 as MDHEN and CDR2 as SYDVKM. This CDR3 comprises 14 residues. The V and J ends lost 5 bases and 3 bases, in that order; junction bases with no gene match: 3.

The V call is TRBV4-2, the J call TRBJ2-3, with 8 bases fitting TRBD1. Germline CDR1 is LGHNA and CDR2 is YNFKEQ. CDR3 length: 15 amino acids. The ends lost 1 base at V and 3 bases at J; junction bases unmatched: 3. The CDR3, as DNA: TGTGCCAGCAGCCAAGCAGGGGGCGGAACAGATACGCAGTATTTT. Its translation: CASSQAGGGTDTQYF.

The chain has TRBV18 and TRBJ1-2, with D perhaps matching TRBD1 (6 bases). Trimming cost V 6 bases and J 6 bases, with 20 bases left between them. Germline V lookup: CDR1 KGHSH, CDR2 LQKENI. This CDR3 comprises 15 residues. Here the CDR3 DNA reads TGTGCCAGCTCCCAAGAACAGGGAACTTATGATGGCTACACCTTC. It encodes CASSQEQGTYDGYTF.

The chain combines TRBV6-5 with TRBJ2-5, with D perhaps TRBD1 (6 bases). There are 13 residues in the CDR3. Trimming cost V 5 bases and J 3 bases, with 10 bases left between them. Germline V gives CDR1 MNHEY, CDR2 SVGAGI. For the CDR3, the DNA is TGTGCCAGCAGTAACCACAGGGAAGAGACCCAGTACTTC. Encoded protein: CASSNHREETQYF.